This T cell receptor (beta chain) was sequenced in a study of neurological immune-mediated disorders. Regarding the study as a whole: Private repertoires in all groups were suggested by the finding that expanded clones across subjects shared no CDR3 amino acid sequences.

TCRdb ran MiXCR on the 5' RACE reads and lists one entry per CDR3 protein. The sample gives 15,000 to 20,000 distinct CDR3 sequences, about 15% of which show up once; 7.8% is in the top ten. Germline CDR1 reads DFQATT; CDR2 reads SNEGSKA (reference sequence). Germline trimming cut 7 bases from V and 5 bases from J; bases unmatched to any gene: 5. This CDR3 contains 12 residues. With regard to this clonotype: Its matching antigen is unknown.

The specimen was CD4+ T cells from blood. The chain links TRBV20-1 to TRBJ1-1; the match to TRBD1 covers 9 bases. The receptor comes from a woman aged 55-70 years with HTLV-1-associated myelopathy (HAM/TSP). CDR3 in amino acids: CSVDRGDTEAFF. DNA for the CDR3: TGCAGTGTCGACAGGGGGGATACTGAAGCTTTCTTT.